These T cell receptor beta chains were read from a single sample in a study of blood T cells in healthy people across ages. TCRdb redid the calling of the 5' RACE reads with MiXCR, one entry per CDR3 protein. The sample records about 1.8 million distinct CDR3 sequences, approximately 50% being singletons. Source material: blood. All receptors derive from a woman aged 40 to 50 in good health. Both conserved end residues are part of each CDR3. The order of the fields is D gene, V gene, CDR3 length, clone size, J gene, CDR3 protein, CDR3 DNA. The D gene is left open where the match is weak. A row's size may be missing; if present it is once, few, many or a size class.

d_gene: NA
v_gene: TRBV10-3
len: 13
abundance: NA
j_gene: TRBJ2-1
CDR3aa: CAITQGIRNEQFF
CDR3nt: TGTGCCATCACTCAGGGGATTAGGAATGAGCAGTTCTTC

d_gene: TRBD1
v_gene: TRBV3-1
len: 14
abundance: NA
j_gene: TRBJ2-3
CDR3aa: CASSQDRGPDTQYF
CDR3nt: TGTGCCAGCAGCCAGGACAGGGGGCCAGATACGCAGTATTTT

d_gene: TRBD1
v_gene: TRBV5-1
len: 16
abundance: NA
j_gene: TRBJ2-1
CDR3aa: CASSLAGGARYNEQFF
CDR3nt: TGCGCCAGCAGCTTAGCAGGGGGTGCCCGCTACAATGAGCAGTTCTTC

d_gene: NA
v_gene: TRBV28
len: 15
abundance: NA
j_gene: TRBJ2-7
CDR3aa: CASSHGATSSYEQYF
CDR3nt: TGTGCCTCGTCTCATGGGGCTACGAGCTCCTACGAGCAGTACTTC

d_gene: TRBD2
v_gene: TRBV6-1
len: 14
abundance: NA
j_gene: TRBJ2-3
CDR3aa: CATHPGLAADTQYF
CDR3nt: TGTGCCACCCACCCGGGACTAGCAGCAGATACGCAGTATTTT

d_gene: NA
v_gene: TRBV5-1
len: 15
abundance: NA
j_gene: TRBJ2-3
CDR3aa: CASSLGRVFTDTQYF
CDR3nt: TGCGCCAGCAGCTTAGGCAGGGTCTTCACAGATACGCAGTATTTT

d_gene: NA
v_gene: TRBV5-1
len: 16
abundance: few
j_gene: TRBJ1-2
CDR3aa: CASSFLFPEGGEGYTF
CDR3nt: TGCGCCAGCAGCTTCTTATTTCCGGAGGGGGGCGAGGGCTACACCTTC

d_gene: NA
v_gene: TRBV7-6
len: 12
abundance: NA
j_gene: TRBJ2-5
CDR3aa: CAHAPVGETQYF
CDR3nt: TGTGCCCACGCCCCGGTGGGGGAGACCCAGTACTTC

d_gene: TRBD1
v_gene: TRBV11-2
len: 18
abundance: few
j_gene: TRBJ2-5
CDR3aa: CASSIGTRGQGAGETQYF
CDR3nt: TGTGCCAGCAGTATAGGTACCCGAGGACAGGGGGCAGGAGAGACCCAGTACTTC

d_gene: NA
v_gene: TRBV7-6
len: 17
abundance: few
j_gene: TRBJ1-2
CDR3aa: CASSLASGPGGGYGYTF
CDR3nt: TGTGCCAGCAGCTTAGCCTCGGGTCCGGGCGGGGGCTATGGCTACACCTTC

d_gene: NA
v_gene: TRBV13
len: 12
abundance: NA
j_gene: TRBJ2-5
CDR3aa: CASSSLSGTLYF
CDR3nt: TGTGCCAGCAGCTCATTGTCGGGGACCCTGTACTTC

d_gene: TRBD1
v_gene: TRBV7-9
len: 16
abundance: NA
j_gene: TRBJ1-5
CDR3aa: CASSFGTGVASQPQHF
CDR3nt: TGTGCCAGCAGCTTTGGGACAGGGGTTGCATCTCAGCCCCAGCATTTT

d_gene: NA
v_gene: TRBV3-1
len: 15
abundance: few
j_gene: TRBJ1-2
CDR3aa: CASSPGRGAAYGYTF
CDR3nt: TGTGCCAGCAGCCCGGGACGGGGGGCAGCCTATGGCTACACCTTC

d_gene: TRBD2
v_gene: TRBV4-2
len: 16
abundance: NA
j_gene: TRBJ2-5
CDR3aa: CASSQGRSAGEETQYF
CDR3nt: TGTGCCAGCAGCCAGGGCAGGAGCGCGGGGGAAGAGACCCAGTACTTC

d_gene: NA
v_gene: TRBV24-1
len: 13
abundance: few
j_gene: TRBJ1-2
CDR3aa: CATSDSGQYGYTF
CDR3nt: TGTGCCACCAGTGACTCCGGACAGTATGGCTACACCTTC

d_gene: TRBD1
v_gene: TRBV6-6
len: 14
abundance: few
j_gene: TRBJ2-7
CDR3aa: CASSWPDRAYEQYF
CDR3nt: TGTGCCAGCAGTTGGCCCGACAGGGCCTACGAGCAGTACTTC

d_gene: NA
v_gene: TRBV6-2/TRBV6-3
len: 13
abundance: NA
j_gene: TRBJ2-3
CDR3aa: CAARSGFTDTQYF
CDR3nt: TGTGCCGCAAGGTCCGGTTTTACAGATACGCAGTATTTT

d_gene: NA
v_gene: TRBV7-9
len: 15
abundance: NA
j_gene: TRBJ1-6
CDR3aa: CASSPRTSAGSPLHF
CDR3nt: TGTGCCAGCAGCCCGCGTACCTCAGCGGGCTCACCCCTCCACTTT

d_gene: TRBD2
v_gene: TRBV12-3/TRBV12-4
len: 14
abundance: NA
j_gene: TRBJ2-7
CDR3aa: CASSFTGGTYEQYF
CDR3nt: TGTGCCAGCAGTTTTACGGGGGGAACCTACGAGCAGTACTTC

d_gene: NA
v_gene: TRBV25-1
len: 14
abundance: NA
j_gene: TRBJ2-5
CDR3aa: CASSAPGGGETQYF
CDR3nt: TGTGCCAGCAGTGCCCCAGGGGGAGGAGAGACCCAGTACTTC

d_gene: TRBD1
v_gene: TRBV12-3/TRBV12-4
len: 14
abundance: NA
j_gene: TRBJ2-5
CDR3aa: CASSWGTGKETQYF
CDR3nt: TGTGCCAGCAGTTGGGGGACAGGAAAAGAGACCCAGTACTTC

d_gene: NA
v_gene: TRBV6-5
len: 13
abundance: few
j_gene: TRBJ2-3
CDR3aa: CASRRLSTDTQYF
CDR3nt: TGTGCCAGCCGAAGATTGAGCACAGATACGCAGTATTTT

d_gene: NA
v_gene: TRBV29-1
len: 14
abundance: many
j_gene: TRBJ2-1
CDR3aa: CSLRGQGSYDEQFF
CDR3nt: TGCAGCCTTCGTGGTCAGGGGTCATACGATGAGCAGTTCTTC

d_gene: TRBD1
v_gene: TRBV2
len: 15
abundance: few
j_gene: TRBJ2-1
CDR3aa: CASSPSGTGFDEQFF
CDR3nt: TGTGCCAGCAGCCCATCCGGGACAGGGTTCGATGAGCAGTTCTTC

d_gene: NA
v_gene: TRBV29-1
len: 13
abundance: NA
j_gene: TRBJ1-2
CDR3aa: CSAVIGGGAGYTF
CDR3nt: TGCAGCGCCGTCATAGGCGGAGGAGCTGGCTACACCTTC

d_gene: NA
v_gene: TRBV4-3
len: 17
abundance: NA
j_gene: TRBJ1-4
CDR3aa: CASSQGGPTRSNEKLFF
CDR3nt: TGCGCCAGCAGCCAAGGGGGACCGACAAGATCTAATGAAAAACTGTTTTTT

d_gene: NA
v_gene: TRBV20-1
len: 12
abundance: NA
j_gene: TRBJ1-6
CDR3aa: CSARGTDVALHF
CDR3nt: TGCAGTGCTAGAGGGACGGATGTTGCCCTCCACTTT

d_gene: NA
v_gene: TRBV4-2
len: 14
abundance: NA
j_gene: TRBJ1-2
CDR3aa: CTSSQPQGGDGYTF
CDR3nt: TGTACCAGCAGCCAACCTCAGGGAGGCGATGGCTACACCTTC

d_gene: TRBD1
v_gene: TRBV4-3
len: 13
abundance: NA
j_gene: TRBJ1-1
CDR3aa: CASSQDWDSGAFF
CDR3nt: TGCGCCAGCAGCCAGGATTGGGACAGCGGGGCTTTCTTT

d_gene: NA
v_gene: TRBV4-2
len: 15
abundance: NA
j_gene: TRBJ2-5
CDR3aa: CASSQGWDTQETQYF
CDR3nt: TGTGCCAGCAGCCAAGGATGGGACACCCAAGAGACCCAGTACTTC

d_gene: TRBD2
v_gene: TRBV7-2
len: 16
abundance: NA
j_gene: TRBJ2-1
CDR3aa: CASSLQPLAGYNEQFF
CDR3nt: TGTGCCAGCAGCTTACAGCCGCTAGCGGGATACAATGAGCAGTTCTTC

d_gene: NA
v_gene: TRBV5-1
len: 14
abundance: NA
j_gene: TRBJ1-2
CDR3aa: CASSLGYGVYGYTF
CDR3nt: TGCGCCAGCAGCTTGGGGTACGGAGTCTATGGCTACACCTTC

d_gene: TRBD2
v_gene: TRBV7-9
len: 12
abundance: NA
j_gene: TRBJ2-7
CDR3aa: CASGLAGGQQYF
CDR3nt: TGTGCCAGCGGACTAGCGGGGGGCCAGCAGTACTTC

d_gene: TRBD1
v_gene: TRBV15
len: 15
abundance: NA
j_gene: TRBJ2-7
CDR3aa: CATSRGQGINSEQYF
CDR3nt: TGTGCCACCAGCAGGGGACAGGGAATCAACAGCGAGCAGTACTTC

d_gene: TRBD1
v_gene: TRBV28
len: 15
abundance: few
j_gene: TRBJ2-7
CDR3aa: CASSTPGTGAGEQYF
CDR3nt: TGTGCCAGCAGTACCCCCGGGACAGGGGCGGGCGAGCAGTACTTC

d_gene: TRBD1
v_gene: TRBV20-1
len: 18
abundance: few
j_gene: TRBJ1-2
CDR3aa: CSARFVLGQGARNYGYTF
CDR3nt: TGCAGTGCTAGGTTTGTCCTCGGACAGGGGGCGCGGAACTATGGCTACACCTTC

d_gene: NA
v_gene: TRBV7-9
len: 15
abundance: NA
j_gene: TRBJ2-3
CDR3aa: CASSALRRGTDTQYF
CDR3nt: TGTGCCAGCAGCGCCCTCCGAAGGGGCACAGATACGCAGTATTTT